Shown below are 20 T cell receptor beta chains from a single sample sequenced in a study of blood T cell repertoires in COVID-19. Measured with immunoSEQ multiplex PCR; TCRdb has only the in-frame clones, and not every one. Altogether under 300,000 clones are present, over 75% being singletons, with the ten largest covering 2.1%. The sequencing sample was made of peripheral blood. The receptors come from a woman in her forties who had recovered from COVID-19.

CDR3 coding DNA: TGTGCCAGTAGTATTTATCACGGTAATCTTCTGAACACTGAAGCTTTCTTT. This translates into CASSIYHGNLLNTEAFF. The V gene is TRBV19, the J gene TRBJ1-1, with no clear D. Germline CDR1 and CDR2: LNHDA and SQIVND (reference sequence). CDR3 length equals 17 residues. With 3 bases removed from V and 0 bases from J, the gap between germline ends came to 17 bases.

For the CDR3, the DNA is TGCGCCAGCAGCTTGATAGCGGGGGGGCCGACAGATACGCAGTATTTT. This encodes CASSLIAGGPTDTQYF. The chain has TRBV5-1 and TRBJ2-3, with 11 positions matching TRBD2. The CDR3 totals 16 residues. Germline loops: CDR1 SGHRS, CDR2 YFSETQ. V lost 1 base and J lost 3; bases outside the gene matches: 4.

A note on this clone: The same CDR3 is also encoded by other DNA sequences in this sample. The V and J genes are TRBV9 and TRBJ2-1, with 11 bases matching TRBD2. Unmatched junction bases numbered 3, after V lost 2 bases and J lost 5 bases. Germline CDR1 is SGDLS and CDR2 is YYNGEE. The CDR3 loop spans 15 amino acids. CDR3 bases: TGTGCCAGCAGCGTTGGGACTAGCGGAAACAATGAGCAGTTCTTC. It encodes CASSVGTSGNNEQFF.

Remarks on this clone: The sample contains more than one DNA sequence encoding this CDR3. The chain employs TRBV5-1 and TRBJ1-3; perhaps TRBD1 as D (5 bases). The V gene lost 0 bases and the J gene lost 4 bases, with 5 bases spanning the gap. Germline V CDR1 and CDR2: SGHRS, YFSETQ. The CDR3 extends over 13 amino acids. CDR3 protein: CASSLAGGNTIYF. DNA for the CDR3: TGCGCCAGCAGCTTGGCAGGGGGAAACACCATATATTTT.

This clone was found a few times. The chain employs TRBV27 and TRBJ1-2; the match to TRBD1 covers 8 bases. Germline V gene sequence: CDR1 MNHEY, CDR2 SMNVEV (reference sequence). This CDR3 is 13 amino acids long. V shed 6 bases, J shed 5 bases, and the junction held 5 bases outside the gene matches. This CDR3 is CASRAGTGYGYTF. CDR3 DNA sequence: TGTGCCAGCAGAGCCGGGACAGGATATGGCTACACCTTC.

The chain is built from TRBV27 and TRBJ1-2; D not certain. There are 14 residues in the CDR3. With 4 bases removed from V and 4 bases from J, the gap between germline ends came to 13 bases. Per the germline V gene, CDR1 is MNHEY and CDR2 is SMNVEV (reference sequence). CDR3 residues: CASSWKIDFYGYTF. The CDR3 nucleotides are TGTGCCAGCAGTTGGAAAATCGACTTCTATGGCTACACCTTC.

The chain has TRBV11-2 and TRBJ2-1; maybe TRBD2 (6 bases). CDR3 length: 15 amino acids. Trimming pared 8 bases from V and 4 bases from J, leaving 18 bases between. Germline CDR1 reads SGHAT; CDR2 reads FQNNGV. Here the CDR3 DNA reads TGTGCCAGCTCTGGGACTGGCCCGGGATACAATGAGCAGTTCTTC. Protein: CASSGTGPGYNEQFF.

CDR3 loop: CAGGGDTQYF. The CDR3 nucleotides are TGTGCAGGGGGGGGAGATACGCAGTATTTT. The chain has TRBV7-9 and TRBJ2-3, with D possibly matching TRBD2 (7 bases). CDR1 SEHNR and CDR2 FQNEAQ come from the germline V gene (reference sequence). This CDR3 has 10 residues.

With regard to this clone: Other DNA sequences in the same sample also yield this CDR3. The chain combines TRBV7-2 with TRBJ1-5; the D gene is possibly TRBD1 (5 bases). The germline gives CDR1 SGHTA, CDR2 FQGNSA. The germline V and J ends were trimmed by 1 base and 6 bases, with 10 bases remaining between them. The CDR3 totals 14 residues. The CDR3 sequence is CASSLEGRGQPQHF. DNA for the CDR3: TGTGCCAGCAGCTTAGAGGGTAGGGGTCAGCCCCAGCATTTT.

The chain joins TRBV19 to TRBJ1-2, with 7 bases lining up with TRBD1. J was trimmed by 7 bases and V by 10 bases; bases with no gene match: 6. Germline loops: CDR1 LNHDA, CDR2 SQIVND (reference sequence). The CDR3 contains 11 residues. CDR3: CATYDRVGYTF. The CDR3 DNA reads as TGTGCCACTTACGACAGGGTTGGCTACACCTTC. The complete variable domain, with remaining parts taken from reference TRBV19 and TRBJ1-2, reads DGGITQSPKYLFRKEGQNVTLSCEQNLNHDAMYWYRQDPGQGLRLIYYSQIVNDFQKGDIAEGYSVSREKKESFPLTVTSAQKNPTAFYLCATYDRVGYTFGSGTRLTVV.

The CDR3 nucleotides read TGTGCCAGCAGCGTAGGGACAGACAATCAGCCCCAGCATTTT. This translates into CASSVGTDNQPQHF. The V gene is TRBV5-6, the J gene TRBJ1-5; 7 bases align to TRBD1. This CDR3 has 14 amino acids. J lost 3 bases, V lost 4 bases, and 4 bases had no gene match. CDR1 is SGHDT and CDR2 is YYEEEE in the germline V gene.

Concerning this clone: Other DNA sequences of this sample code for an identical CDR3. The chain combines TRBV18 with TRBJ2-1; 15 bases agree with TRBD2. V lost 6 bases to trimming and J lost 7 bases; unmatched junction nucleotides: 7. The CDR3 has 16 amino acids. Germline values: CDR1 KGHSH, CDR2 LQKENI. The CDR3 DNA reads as TGTGCCAGCTCCCCTGGACTAGCGGGGGGGCAGAATGAGCAGTTCTTC. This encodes CASSPGLAGGQNEQFF. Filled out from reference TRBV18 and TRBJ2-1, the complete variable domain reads NAGVMQNPRHLVRRRGQEARLRCSPMKGHSHVYWYRQLPEEGLKFMVYLQKENIIDESGMPKERFSAEFPKEGPSILRIQQVVRGDSAAYFCASSPGLAGGQNEQFFGPGTRLTVL.

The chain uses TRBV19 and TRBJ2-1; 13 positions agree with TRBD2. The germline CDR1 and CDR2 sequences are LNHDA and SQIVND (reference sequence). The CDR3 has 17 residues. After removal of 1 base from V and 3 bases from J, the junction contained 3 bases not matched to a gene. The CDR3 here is CASSIGGLAGSYNEQFF. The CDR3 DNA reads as TGTGCCAGTAGTATAGGGGGACTAGCGGGAAGCTACAATGAGCAGTTCTTC.

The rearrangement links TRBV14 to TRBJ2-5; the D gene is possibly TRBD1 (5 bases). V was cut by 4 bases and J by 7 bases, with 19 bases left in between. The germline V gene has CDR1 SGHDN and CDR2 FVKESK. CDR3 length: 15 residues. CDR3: CASSPQKLQQGTQYF. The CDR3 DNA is TGTGCCAGCAGCCCCCAGAAGCTGCAGCAGGGGACCCAGTACTTC.

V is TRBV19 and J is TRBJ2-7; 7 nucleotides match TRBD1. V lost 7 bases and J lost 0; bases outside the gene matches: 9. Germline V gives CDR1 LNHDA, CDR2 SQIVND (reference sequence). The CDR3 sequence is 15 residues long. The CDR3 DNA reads TGTGCCAGTACCTCAGGGGCAGGGGGCTCCTACGAGCAGTACTTC. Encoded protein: CASTSGAGGSYEQYF.

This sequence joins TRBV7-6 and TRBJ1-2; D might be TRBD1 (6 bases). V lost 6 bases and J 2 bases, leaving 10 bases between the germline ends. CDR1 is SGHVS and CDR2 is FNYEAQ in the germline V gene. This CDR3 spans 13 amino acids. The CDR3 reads CASSRGGNYGYTF. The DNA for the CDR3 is TGTGCCAGCAGTAGGGGGGGGAACTATGGCTACACCTTC.

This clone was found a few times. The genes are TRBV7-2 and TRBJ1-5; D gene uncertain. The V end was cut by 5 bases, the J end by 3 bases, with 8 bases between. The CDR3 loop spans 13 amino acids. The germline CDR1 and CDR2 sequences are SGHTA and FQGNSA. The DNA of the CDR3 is TGTGCCAGCAGCCCGCGGCCCAATCAGCCCCAGCATTTT. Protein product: CASSPRPNQPQHF.

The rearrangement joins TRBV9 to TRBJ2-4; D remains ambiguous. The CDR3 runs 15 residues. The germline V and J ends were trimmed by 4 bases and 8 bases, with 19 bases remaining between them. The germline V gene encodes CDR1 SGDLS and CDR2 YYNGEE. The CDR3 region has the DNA TGTGCCAGCAGCCCCCTGGCCACCACCCAATACATTCAGTACTTC. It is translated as CASSPLATTQYIQYF.

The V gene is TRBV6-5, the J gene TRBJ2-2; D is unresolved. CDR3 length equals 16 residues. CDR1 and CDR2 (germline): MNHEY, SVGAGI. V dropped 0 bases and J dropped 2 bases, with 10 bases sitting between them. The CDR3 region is CASSYSLRSNTGELFF. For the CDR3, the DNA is TGTGCCAGCAGTTACTCCCTCAGGTCCAACACCGGGGAGCTGTTTTTT.

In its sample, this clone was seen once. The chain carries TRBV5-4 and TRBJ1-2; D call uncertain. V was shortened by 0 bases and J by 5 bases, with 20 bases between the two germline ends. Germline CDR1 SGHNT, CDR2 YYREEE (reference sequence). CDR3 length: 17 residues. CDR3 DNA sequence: TGTGCCAGCAGCTTGGCCAACTCAAGACCTGAGGGTTATGGCTACACCTTC. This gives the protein CASSLANSRPEGYGYTF.